A single T cell receptor beta chain is shown here with its context. The antigen remains undetermined. The V gene's germline CDR1 is MNHNS and CDR2 SASEGT. This CDR3 region has 14 residues. With 7 bases removed from V and 4 bases from J, the gap between germline ends came to 14 bases. These data come from a study of a mutant IDH1 vaccine in newly diagnosed glioma. Study details: Commencement of vaccination occurred 4-6 weeks following radiotherapy alone, or concurrently with temozolomide cycles. It was radiotherapy, temozolomide, or both that patients received previously, with most receiving both.

Time point indicated: week 23, last vaccination. Vaccine doses each comprised 300 ug of mutant IDH1 20-mer peptide, with topical imiquimod. Study findings and constraints: Pseudoprogression appears to have had no connection to changes in top peripheral T cell clonotypes.

Profiled with immunoSEQ multiplex PCR; TCRdb holds only in-frame clones, not every one. Altogether about 30,000 clones are present, 70% to 90% being singletons, with the ten largest covering approximately 2.3%. This sequence joins TRBV6-1 and TRBJ1-3, with a tentative D call TRBD1 (5 bases). The TCR originated in a man aged 40-49 years with glioma. Here the sequenced sample was PBMCs, taken from a glioma patient whose treatment included an IDH1 peptide vaccine. This CDR3 is CASMRGGVGNTIYF. CDR3 DNA: TGTGCCAGCATGCGGGGGGGTGTGGGAAACACCATATATTTT.